This passage covers 14 T cell receptor beta chains from one sample sequenced in a study of post-analysis software for immune sequencing data (dated by TCRdb to between 2015 and 2016). What the study reported, not specific to this receptor: Significantly higher frequencies in patients than in controls were found for roughly 5 TRBV segments, including TRBV5-6, TRBV5-1 and TRBV20-1.

The antigens these receptors bind are not known. Library generation was performed with PCR. The sequencer was an Illumina HiSeq 2500. Unique molecular identifiers were incorporated into TCR beta cDNA libraries to reduce PCR and sequencing biases. Starting from the raw public reads, TCRdb applied fastp trimming at Q25, assembled clones with MiXCR and retained in-frame beta chains. Duplicate CDR3 protein sequences are folded into a single record with the most common DNA and genes. The sample table holds hundreds of thousands of distinct CDR3 sequences, of which roughly three fifths were seen once. The ten largest clones capture roughly 12% of the sample. Sample: blood. The receptors come from a girl aged 2 to 10 with multiple sclerosis.

The genes are TRBV6-5 and TRBJ2-7; the D gene could be TRBD1 or TRBD2 (5 bases each). CDR3 size: 14 residues. Germline V CDR1 and CDR2: MNHEY, SVGAGI. The V gene lost 0 bases and the J gene lost 4 bases, with 10 bases spanning the gap. CDR3 DNA: TGTGCCAGCAGTTACTCGGTGGGGGATTACGAGCAGTACTTC. Translation: CASSYSVGDYEQYF.

This clonotype was observed a handful of times. The chain carries TRBV12-3 or TRBV12-4 and TRBJ1-3, with D unresolved. Trimming removed 6 bases from V and 4 bases from J, with 13 bases in between. This CDR3 contains 14 residues. The CDR3: CASRFTVEGNTIYF. For the CDR3, the DNA is TGTGCCAGCAGATTTACAGTGGAAGGAAACACCATATATTTT.

This clonotype was seen only a few times. The junction and the germline gene differ at one end; a read error may be behind it. This chain links TRBV20-1 with TRBJ2-3, with 10 bases fitting TRBD2. The CDR3 loop spans 14 amino acids. Germline CDR1 is DFQATT and CDR2 is SNEGSKA (reference sequence). CDR3 coding DNA: TGCAGTCCTAGCGGGAGAGGGGGCACAGATACGCAGTATTTT. It is translated as CSPSGRGGTDTQYF.

This chain links TRBV18 with TRBJ2-7, with 7 bases fitting TRBD1. The V segment lost 3 bases and the J segment 3 bases; nucleotides outside the gene matches: 8. The germline CDR1 and CDR2 sequences are KGHSH and LQKENI. The CDR3 length is 15 residues. The CDR3 is CASSPGTAVHYEQYF. The CDR3 region has the DNA TGTGCCAGCTCACCGGGGACAGCAGTTCACTACGAGCAGTACTTC.

This chain joins TRBV27 and TRBJ2-4; a weak D match, TRBD2 (5 bases). The DNA end lines up better with TRBJ2-7; the J call may be wrong. Germline V gene lookup returns CDR1 MNHEY and CDR2 SMNVEV (reference sequence). This CDR3 spans 14 amino acids. The CDR3 is CASSSWRLSGEQYF. The CDR3 DNA reads as TGTGCCAGCAGTTCCTGGAGGCTCAGTGGCGAGCAGTACTTC.

The V and J genes are TRBV5-1 and TRBJ2-3, with 9 nucleotides matching TRBD2. From germline, CDR1 is SGHRS and CDR2 YFSETQ. CDR3 length: 14 residues. V lost 0 bases to trimming and J lost 8 bases; unmatched junction nucleotides: 4. CDR3 protein: CASSLVAGESTQYF. The CDR3 nucleotides are TGCGCCAGCAGCTTGGTAGCGGGAGAAAGTACGCAGTATTTT.

In its sample, this clonotype was seen a few times. The chain couples TRBV7-9 to TRBJ2-7; D not certain. The germline V and J ends were trimmed by 5 bases and 6 bases, with 11 bases remaining between them. Per the germline V gene, CDR1 is SEHNR and CDR2 is FQNEAQ (reference sequence). The CDR3 consists of 12 residues. In DNA, the CDR3 is TGTGCCAGCAGCCCCTCGAGAGGCGAGCAGTACTTC. It encodes CASSPSRGEQYF.

The J gene is TRBJ1-1, the V gene TRBV6-5; no definite D call. The V and J ends lost 8 bases and 2 bases respectively, with 12 bases between them. The CDR3 runs to 13 residues. Germline V gene sequence: CDR1 MNHEY, CDR2 SVGAGI. The chain's CDR3 is CASGRNKNTEAFF. Here the CDR3 DNA reads TGTGCCAGCGGACGGAACAAAAACACTGAAGCTTTCTTT.

Here the CDR3 DNA reads TGTGCCAGCAGTTCAAAACGGGACAGGGAGTTCGCCCTCCCCTACGAGCAGTACTTC. Its protein is CASSSKRDREFALPYEQYF. V and J are TRBV27 and TRBJ2-7; 9 nucleotides align to TRBD1. CDR1 and CDR2 (germline): MNHEY, SMNVEV (reference sequence). The V gene end was trimmed by 4 bases and the J gene end by 2 bases; junction bases not matched to a gene: 18. There are 19 residues in the CDR3.

The rearrangement links TRBV7-8 to TRBJ2-3, with TRBD2 identical over 8 bases. Losses at the gene ends were 7 bases for V and 1 base for J; bases not matched to a gene: 13. Germline CDR1 reads SGHVS; CDR2 reads FQNEAQ. The CDR3 sequence is 17 residues long. The CDR3 nucleotides read TGTGCCAGCACCGTCCCGAGGGTACTAGCGGGCACAGATACGCAGTATTTT. Its protein product is CASTVPRVLAGTDTQYF.

V usage is TRBV21-1 and J usage is TRBJ2-7; the table gives TRBD2 as D, unverified against the DNA. TRBV21-1 corresponds to a pseudogene. The CDR3 sequence is 14 residues long. CDR3 nucleotides: TGTGCCAGCAGCACCGGACTAGCGGGAAACGAGCAGTACTTC. Protein sequence: CASSTGLAGNEQYF.

The chain employs TRBV27 and TRBJ1-6, with 7 bases lining up with TRBD1. CDR1 and CDR2 (germline): MNHEY, SMNVEV (reference sequence). The CDR3 loop spans 16 amino acids. The trim removed 3 bases at V and 7 bases at J, leaving 9 bases unmatched. CDR3 residues: CASSLDWDSPNSPLHF. In DNA form, the CDR3 reads TGTGCCAGCAGTTTGGATTGGGACAGTCCAAATTCACCCCTCCACTTT.

The chain couples TRBV7-8 to TRBJ1-5; D is unresolved. This CDR3 is built from 16 residues. The V gene's germline CDR1 is SGHVS and CDR2 FQNEAQ. V was clipped by 6 bases and J by 2 bases, with 17 bases between them. For the CDR3, the DNA is TGTGCCAGCAGACCAGGCCGGGGATCAGGCAATCAGCCCCAGCATTTT. It codes for CASRPGRGSGNQPQHF.

The V gene is TRBV5-1, the J gene TRBJ2-3, with no clear D. The CDR3 consists of 14 residues. V lost 4 bases, J lost 5 bases, and 14 bases lay in between. Germline CDR1 is SGHRS and CDR2 is YFSETQ. Written as DNA, the CDR3 is TGCGCCAGCAGCCAGACCTCCCGAAGAGATACGCAGTATTTT. It translates to CASSQTSRRDTQYF.